This TCR beta chain was observed in a study of monozygotic twins with cystic fibrosis (dated by TCRdb to the early 2020s). Background on the whole study: Barcoded libraries were prepared with roughly 14 PCR cycles from three micrograms of fragmented DNA. Twins were ranked among 1,000 to 1,300 cohort participants for weight-for-height and FEVPerc (FEV1 disease centile) at the day of blood sampling. Made up mostly of children and adolescents, the cohort included ten female and six male twin pairs ranging in age from about 2.0 to 36.4 years, with a median of roughly 9 years. To gauge how much genetics shapes V and J gene usage, the researchers compared TCR beta repertoires both within and across 16 monozygotic twin pairs who have cystic fibrosis. Data for three of the twin pairs had been reported previously in another context. What the research found in general, with its limitations: Significantly higher nucleotide-identical clonotype sharing was observed within monozygotic CF twin pairs than between unrelated CF individuals (P = 0.000026, Mann-Whitney). Only a small cohort was studied, and no association of shared CDR3 numbers with age, concordance or disease severity was found. The greatest similarity to the co-twin was observed for V gene usage in 13 of 16 pairs and for J usage in 8 of 16 pairs, which suggested genetic constraints. Simpson clonality was generally low (median approximately 0.0091), suggesting a naive-dominated repertoire, with higher clonality in the most severely affected patients.

TCR beta CDR3 regions were amplified by multiplex PCR using the immunoSEQ immune profiling system, following the manufacturer's instructions. An Illumina NextSeq system was used to carry out the sequencing. The authors' pipeline ran thus. The immunoSEQ Analyzer platform handled processing of the sequence data, and clonality was calculated by taking the square root of Simpson's index of productive rearrangements. Similarity in V and J usage was quantified by Jensen-Shannon distance, and CDR3 generation probabilities were calculated with OLGA. The immuneACCESS database (August 2020) and VDJdb (December 2020) were searched for shared CDR3 sequences. TCRdb obtained this table from immuneACCESS and retained in-frame rearrangements with V and J assigned. These tables miss some clones; where compared with another copy, unresolved V genes account for less than half of the shortfall, and the remainder is unexplained. V and J calls and clone size are given by that table; D and trimming were obtained from the DNA. The sample yields approximately 28,000 clones; around 85% were counted once. The top ten clones comprise about 1% of the sample.

Of note for this clone: Its recognized antigen is unknown. No base qualities exist here, and no much larger clone lies one base off it.

The CDR3 measures 15 amino acids from cysteine to phenylalanine. Only CDR3 DNA remains: 45 bases, in frame from the first base. The germline V gene encodes CDR1 SGHTA and CDR2 FQGNSA. The germline V end is reduced by 5 bases and the J end by 9 bases; junction bases left unmatched: 12. The twin pairs came from the European Cystic Fibrosis Twin and Sibling Study Cohort, which recruited patients from 158 CF clinics across 14 European countries. Zygosity and CFTR genotype were verified in-house, with zygosity tested by multiplex PCR of nine short tandem repeat loci. Peripheral blood was taken from each twin, and clinical parameters were recorded on the day of blood sampling. Phenol/chloroform extraction was used to isolate genomic DNA from peripheral blood cells, and the DNA was then kept in TE buffer at 4 degrees C.

Sequencing was performed on blood. Recombination joined TRBV7-2 with TRBJ2-3, with 9 central nucleotides matching TRBD2. This clonotype was sampled from a girl aged 2 to 10 with cystic fibrosis. CDR3 reads: CASSPRASGAETQYF. The nucleotide sequence is TGTGCCAGCAGCCCAAGGGCTAGCGGGGCCGAGACGCAGTATTTT. The full variable domain, with segments outside the CDR3 supplied by the reference TRBV7-2 and TRBJ2-3 proteins, appears as GAGVSQSPSNKVTEKGKDVELRCDPISGHTALYWYRQSLGQGLEFLIYFQGNSAPDKSGLPSDRFSAERTGGSVSTLTIQRTQQEDSAVYLCASSPRASGAETQYFGPGTRLTVL.